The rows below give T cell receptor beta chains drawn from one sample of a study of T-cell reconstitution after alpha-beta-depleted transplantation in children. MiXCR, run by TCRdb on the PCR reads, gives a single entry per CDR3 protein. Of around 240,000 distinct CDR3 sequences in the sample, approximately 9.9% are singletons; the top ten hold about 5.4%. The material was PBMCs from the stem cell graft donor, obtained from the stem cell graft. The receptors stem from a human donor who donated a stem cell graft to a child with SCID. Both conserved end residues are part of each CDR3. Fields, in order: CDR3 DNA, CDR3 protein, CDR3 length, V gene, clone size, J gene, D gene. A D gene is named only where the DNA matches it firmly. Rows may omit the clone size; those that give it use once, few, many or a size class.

cdr3_nt: TGTGCCATCAGTGAGTCGGTCGGCGGGGTAACAGATACGCAGTATTTT; cdr3_aa: CAISESVGGVTDTQYF; cdr3_length: 16; v_call: TRBV10-3; clone_size: many; j_call: TRBJ2-3; d_call: NA
cdr3_nt: TGCGCCAGCAGCTTGGGGGACTACCAAGAGACCCAGTACTTC; cdr3_aa: CASSLGDYQETQYF; cdr3_length: 14; v_call: TRBV5-1; clone_size: many; j_call: TRBJ2-5; d_call: NA
cdr3_nt: TGTGCCACCAGTGATGGGACAGGGGGCGATCAGCCCCAGCATTTT; cdr3_aa: CATSDGTGGDQPQHF; cdr3_length: 15; v_call: TRBV24-1; clone_size: many; j_call: TRBJ1-5; d_call: TRBD1
cdr3_nt: TGCAGTGCTAGACATAGCGGGGGGGCGGATGAGCAGTTCTTC; cdr3_aa: CSARHSGGADEQFF; cdr3_length: 14; v_call: TRBV20-1; clone_size: few; j_call: TRBJ2-1; d_call: TRBD2
cdr3_nt: TGTGCCAGCAGCTTTACAGGGAATGAAGCTTTCTTT; cdr3_aa: CASSFTGNEAFF; cdr3_length: 12; v_call: TRBV7-9; clone_size: few; j_call: TRBJ1-1; d_call: NA
cdr3_nt: TGTGCCAGCAGCCTTAGCGGGGTGAAAATGGAGCAGTACTTC; cdr3_aa: CASSLSGVKMEQYF; cdr3_length: 14; v_call: TRBV7-2; clone_size: many; j_call: TRBJ2-7; d_call: TRBD2
cdr3_nt: TGTGCCAGCAGTAGCCTCGGACAGGGGGGGTCCACAGATACGCAGTATTTT; cdr3_aa: CASSSLGQGGSTDTQYF; cdr3_length: 17; v_call: TRBV2; clone_size: many; j_call: TRBJ2-3; d_call: TRBD1
cdr3_nt: TGTGCCAGCAGCCAAAACAGGGGGACTGAAGCTTTCTTT; cdr3_aa: CASSQNRGTEAFF; cdr3_length: 13; v_call: TRBV4-2; clone_size: many; j_call: TRBJ1-1; d_call: TRBD1
cdr3_nt: TGTGCCAGCCACCAGGGACCCGGATGGAGCTACACCTTC; cdr3_aa: CASHQGPGWSYTF; cdr3_length: 13; v_call: TRBV2; clone_size: many; j_call: TRBJ1-2; d_call: NA
cdr3_nt: TGCAGGCTCCCGGGACAGACCCATTACGAGCAGTACTTC; cdr3_aa: CRLPGQTHYEQYF; cdr3_length: 13; v_call: TRBV20-1; clone_size: many; j_call: TRBJ2-7; d_call: TRBD1
cdr3_nt: TGTGCCAGCAGCTTCGGAGAGGAAGAGACCCAGTACTTC; cdr3_aa: CASSFGEEETQYF; cdr3_length: 13; v_call: TRBV5-6; clone_size: many; j_call: TRBJ2-5; d_call: NA
cdr3_nt: TGTGCCACCAGTGACCAACAGGCCATCTACACCTTC; cdr3_aa: CATSDQQAIYTF; cdr3_length: 12; v_call: TRBV24-1; clone_size: many; j_call: TRBJ1-2; d_call: NA
cdr3_nt: TGCGCCAGCAGCTTGGAAAGGGGATGGTCGAACACTGAAGCTTTCTTT; cdr3_aa: CASSLERGWSNTEAFF; cdr3_length: 16; v_call: TRBV5-1; clone_size: many; j_call: TRBJ1-1; d_call: NA
cdr3_nt: TGCGCCAGCAGCCCCGCGGCAGGTCCTAACTATGGCTACACCTTC; cdr3_aa: CASSPAAGPNYGYTF; cdr3_length: 15; v_call: TRBV5-1; clone_size: many; j_call: TRBJ1-2; d_call: NA
cdr3_nt: TGTGCCAGCAGTTACTCACTGAGCTCCTACAATGAGCAGTTCTTC; cdr3_aa: CASSYSLSSYNEQFF; cdr3_length: 15; v_call: TRBV6-5; clone_size: many; j_call: TRBJ2-1; d_call: NA
cdr3_nt: TGTGCCATGGGCTCGGGGTTCCTTTGGGGACAGGGAGCCTACGAGCAGTACTTC; cdr3_aa: CAMGSGFLWGQGAYEQYF; cdr3_length: 18; v_call: TRBV4-2; clone_size: NA; j_call: TRBJ2-7; d_call: TRBD1
cdr3_nt: TGTGCCAGCAGTTTCCGGGTCGCCTCCTACGAGCAGTACTTC; cdr3_aa: CASSFRVASYEQYF; cdr3_length: 14; v_call: TRBV28; clone_size: many; j_call: TRBJ2-7; d_call: NA
cdr3_nt: TGTGCCAGCAGCTTTTCGGTGGTGAGGGGTGGCTATGGCTACACCTTC; cdr3_aa: CASSFSVVRGGYGYTF; cdr3_length: 16; v_call: TRBV7-8; clone_size: many; j_call: TRBJ1-2; d_call: NA
cdr3_nt: TGCGCCAGCAGCTTGGTGTCAGGCCAGCTTGAAAAACTGTTTTTT; cdr3_aa: CASSLVSGQLEKLFF; cdr3_length: 15; v_call: TRBV5-1; clone_size: many; j_call: TRBJ1-4; d_call: NA
cdr3_nt: TGTGCCAGCAGCCGGAAGGGCTCCTACAATGAGCAGTTCTTC; cdr3_aa: CASSRKGSYNEQFF; cdr3_length: 14; v_call: TRBV11-1; clone_size: many; j_call: TRBJ2-1; d_call: NA
cdr3_nt: TGTGCCAGCAGTTTATACGCGCGCCTCTATGGCTACACCTTC; cdr3_aa: CASSLYARLYGYTF; cdr3_length: 14; v_call: TRBV28; clone_size: many; j_call: TRBJ1-2; d_call: NA
cdr3_nt: TGCAGTGCTATCGGACCCACAGATACGCAGTATTTT; cdr3_aa: CSAIGPTDTQYF; cdr3_length: 12; v_call: TRBV20-1; clone_size: many; j_call: TRBJ2-3; d_call: NA
cdr3_nt: TGTGCCAGCAGTCCCACAGCCCCATCTAACTATGGCTACACCTTC; cdr3_aa: CASSPTAPSNYGYTF; cdr3_length: 15; v_call: TRBV28; clone_size: many; j_call: TRBJ1-2; d_call: NA
cdr3_nt: TGTGCCAGCAGCCCCGGGCCGAACAATGAGCAGTTCTTC; cdr3_aa: CASSPGPNNEQFF; cdr3_length: 13; v_call: TRBV7-2; clone_size: many; j_call: TRBJ2-1; d_call: NA
cdr3_nt: TGCGCCAGCAGCCAGGGTGGACAGTCGACCTACGAGCAGTACTTC; cdr3_aa: CASSQGGQSTYEQYF; cdr3_length: 15; v_call: TRBV4-1; clone_size: NA; j_call: TRBJ2-7; d_call: NA
cdr3_nt: TGCGCCAGCAGGCTGGACAGGGGGGAGAATGAAAAACTGTTTTTT; cdr3_aa: CASRLDRGENEKLFF; cdr3_length: 15; v_call: TRBV5-1; clone_size: NA; j_call: TRBJ1-4; d_call: TRBD1
cdr3_nt: TGTGCCAGCAGCTTAGCCGGGACAGGGGAAGGTACTGAAGCTTTCTTT; cdr3_aa: CASSLAGTGEGTEAFF; cdr3_length: 16; v_call: TRBV7-7; clone_size: many; j_call: TRBJ1-1; d_call: TRBD1
cdr3_nt: TGTGCCAGCAGCTTTAAGAGCAGTTTCAATGAGCAGTTCTTC; cdr3_aa: CASSFKSSFNEQFF; cdr3_length: 14; v_call: TRBV7-9; clone_size: NA; j_call: TRBJ2-1; d_call: NA
cdr3_nt: TGTGCCAGCAGTTCCGGTAGCAATCAGCCCCAGCATTTT; cdr3_aa: CASSSGSNQPQHF; cdr3_length: 13; v_call: TRBV27; clone_size: many; j_call: TRBJ1-5; d_call: NA
cdr3_nt: TGTGCCATCGGGGGGAGGGGAGGGATGAACACTGAAGCTTTCTTT; cdr3_aa: CAIGGRGGMNTEAFF; cdr3_length: 15; v_call: TRBV10-3; clone_size: many; j_call: TRBJ1-1; d_call: NA
cdr3_nt: TGCAGTGCTTTTCCTACGGCGGGCGCAGATACGCAGTATTTT; cdr3_aa: CSAFPTAGADTQYF; cdr3_length: 14; v_call: TRBV20-1; clone_size: many; j_call: TRBJ2-3; d_call: NA
cdr3_nt: TGTGCCAGCAGTCCAAGGACAGGGGGCGGCAATCAGCCCCAGCATTTT; cdr3_aa: CASSPRTGGGNQPQHF; cdr3_length: 16; v_call: TRBV6-1; clone_size: many; j_call: TRBJ1-5; d_call: TRBD1
cdr3_nt: TGTGCCAGCTGCAAAGATGGCGGTAGCGGGGGGCCGAGGGAGACCCAGTACTTC; cdr3_aa: CASCKDGGSGGPRETQYF; cdr3_length: 18; v_call: TRBV3-1; clone_size: NA; j_call: TRBJ2-5; d_call: TRBD2
cdr3_nt: TGTGCCAGCTCACCAAGCGACTATGGCTACACCTTC; cdr3_aa: CASSPSDYGYTF; cdr3_length: 12; v_call: TRBV18; clone_size: many; j_call: TRBJ1-2; d_call: NA
cdr3_nt: TGTGCCAGCAGTGAAGCTTGGGACGGATTCAATCAGCCCCAGCATTTT; cdr3_aa: CASSEAWDGFNQPQHF; cdr3_length: 16; v_call: TRBV6-1; clone_size: many; j_call: TRBJ1-5; d_call: NA
cdr3_nt: TGCAGTGCTAAGCCAGTCTCTGGAAACACCATATATTTT; cdr3_aa: CSAKPVSGNTIYF; cdr3_length: 13; v_call: TRBV20-1; clone_size: many; j_call: TRBJ1-3; d_call: NA
cdr3_nt: TGTGCCAGCACCACCGTCACCGGTAGACACAATGAGCAGTTCTTC; cdr3_aa: CASTTVTGRHNEQFF; cdr3_length: 15; v_call: TRBV7-9; clone_size: many; j_call: TRBJ2-1; d_call: NA
cdr3_nt: TGCGCCAGCAGAGAGGGGTCGGGCACCGGGGAGCTGTTTTTT; cdr3_aa: CASREGSGTGELFF; cdr3_length: 14; v_call: TRBV5-1; clone_size: NA; j_call: TRBJ2-2; d_call: NA
cdr3_nt: TGTGCCAGCAGTTTTTGGGGGCCCACAGATACGCAGTATTTT; cdr3_aa: CASSFWGPTDTQYF; cdr3_length: 14; v_call: TRBV12-3/TRBV12-4; clone_size: many; j_call: TRBJ2-3; d_call: NA
cdr3_nt: TGCGCCAGCAGCGCACAGGGAATAGCCACAGATACGCAGTATTTT; cdr3_aa: CASSAQGIATDTQYF; cdr3_length: 15; v_call: TRBV5-1; clone_size: many; j_call: TRBJ2-3; d_call: NA
cdr3_nt: TGCAGCGTTGAGCTTCTAGCGGGGGCTACTAATGAGCAGTTCTTC; cdr3_aa: CSVELLAGATNEQFF; cdr3_length: 15; v_call: TRBV29-1; clone_size: many; j_call: TRBJ2-1; d_call: TRBD2
cdr3_nt: TGTGCCAGCAGCTCCTACGATAGCACAGATACGCAGTATTTT; cdr3_aa: CASSSYDSTDTQYF; cdr3_length: 14; v_call: TRBV5-5; clone_size: many; j_call: TRBJ2-3; d_call: NA
cdr3_nt: TGCGCCAGCAGCCAAGATGACCGTGGCTACACCTTC; cdr3_aa: CASSQDDRGYTF; cdr3_length: 12; v_call: TRBV4-3; clone_size: few; j_call: TRBJ1-2; d_call: NA
cdr3_nt: TGTGCCAGCTCACCGGGGGGCAGGGCTGAAGCTTTCTTT; cdr3_aa: CASSPGGRAEAFF; cdr3_length: 13; v_call: TRBV18; clone_size: NA; j_call: TRBJ1-1; d_call: NA
cdr3_nt: TGCGCCAGCAGCCCCCGGGTAGGGCGGAACACTGAAGCTTTCTTT; cdr3_aa: CASSPRVGRNTEAFF; cdr3_length: 15; v_call: TRBV5-1; clone_size: many; j_call: TRBJ1-1; d_call: NA
cdr3_nt: TGTGCCAGCTCACCAGAAGGGGGGGCCTACAATGAGCAGTTCTTC; cdr3_aa: CASSPEGGAYNEQFF; cdr3_length: 15; v_call: TRBV18; clone_size: many; j_call: TRBJ2-1; d_call: NA
cdr3_nt: TGTGCCAGCAGCTTAGAGTCGGACACTGAAGCTTTCTTT; cdr3_aa: CASSLESDTEAFF; cdr3_length: 13; v_call: TRBV11-3; clone_size: many; j_call: TRBJ1-1; d_call: NA
cdr3_nt: TGTGCCAGCAGCCCGGACAGAAAAGAGACCCAGTACTTC; cdr3_aa: CASSPDRKETQYF; cdr3_length: 13; v_call: TRBV12-3/TRBV12-4; clone_size: many; j_call: TRBJ2-5; d_call: NA
cdr3_nt: TGTGCCAGCAGCTTAGGAGCGTCAGGCACCTACGAGCAGTACTTC; cdr3_aa: CASSLGASGTYEQYF; cdr3_length: 15; v_call: TRBV7-8; clone_size: many; j_call: TRBJ2-7; d_call: NA
cdr3_nt: TGCAGTGCTAGAGAAGCGGGGAGCACCGGGGAGCTGTTTTTT; cdr3_aa: CSAREAGSTGELFF; cdr3_length: 14; v_call: TRBV20-1; clone_size: many; j_call: TRBJ2-2; d_call: TRBD2
cdr3_nt: TGCGCCAGCAGCCGGGGGACTAGCGGGGATACGCAGTATTTT; cdr3_aa: CASSRGTSGDTQYF; cdr3_length: 14; v_call: TRBV5-1; clone_size: many; j_call: TRBJ2-3; d_call: TRBD2
cdr3_nt: TGTGCCAGCAGTTTGGGGGGGGACACGGATAAGACCCAGTACTTC; cdr3_aa: CASSLGGDTDKTQYF; cdr3_length: 15; v_call: TRBV28; clone_size: NA; j_call: TRBJ2-5; d_call: NA